Following are 14 T cell receptor beta chains from one sample sequenced in a study of blood T cells in healthy people across ages. A second PCR, run for roughly 7 to 11 cycles, used a sample-barcoded 5' primer plus a J-beta primer mix. TCRdb recomputed calls from the 5' RACE reads with MiXCR, one row per CDR3 protein. The sample records about 640,000 distinct CDR3 sequences, roughly 58% being singletons. Sequences were obtained from blood. Every receptor here comes from a man between 60 and 75 years old in good health.

This clonotype was picked up a small number of times. V and J are TRBV29-1 and TRBJ2-5, with a tentative D call TRBD1 (7 bases). With 7 bases removed from V and 6 bases from J, the gap between germline ends came to 18 bases. Germline V gives CDR1 SQVTM, CDR2 ANQGSEA. This CDR3 is 13 amino acids long. The DNA of the CDR3 is TGCAGCGCCGATGGAGGGGACAGAAAGACCCAGTACTTC. Its translation: CSADGGDRKTQYF.

The V gene is TRBV4-2, the J gene TRBJ2-1; D is ambiguous. The V gene's germline CDR1 is LGHNA and CDR2 YNFKEQ. Trimming removed 2 bases from V and 0 bases from J, with 11 bases in between. The CDR3 sequence is 16 residues long. This CDR3 is CASSQTSRSSYNEQFF. Here the CDR3 DNA reads TGTGCCAGCAGCCAAACCTCCCGGAGCTCCTACAATGAGCAGTTCTTC.

This clonotype was counted between two and nine times. This chain links TRBV25-1 with TRBJ2-7, with D possibly being TRBD1 or TRBD2 (6 bases each). Gene TRBJ2-5 matches the end of the DNA better, so the J call may be wrong. The germline gives CDR1 MGHDK, CDR2 SYGVNS. The length of the CDR3 is 14 residues. The CDR3 DNA follows: TGTGCCAGCAGTGAGTGGGGGGCCTGGGAGACCCAGTACTTC. Translation gives CASSEWGAWETQYF.

V usage is TRBV11-1 and J usage is TRBJ2-7, with 10 bases fitting TRBD1. Germline lookup yields CDR1 SGHAT and CDR2 FQDESV (reference sequence). The V and J ends lost 4 bases and 6 bases, in that order; junction bases with no gene match: 6. This CDR3 spans 14 amino acids. The CDR3 is CASSWGQGKGEQYF. In DNA, the CDR3 is TGTGCCAGCAGCTGGGGACAGGGGAAGGGCGAGCAGTACTTC.

The V and J genes are TRBV20-1 and TRBJ2-3; 7 nucleotides align to TRBD2. This CDR3 has 15 amino acids. With V trimmed by 0 bases and J by 6 bases, 9 bases remained unmatched. Germline assignment: CDR1 DFQATT and CDR2 SNEGSKA (reference sequence). The CDR3 protein is CSARDPSGAADTQYF. The CDR3 DNA follows: TGCAGTGCTAGAGATCCCAGCGGGGCCGCCGATACGCAGTATTTT.

This clonotype was counted between two and nine times. The V gene is TRBV4-2, the J gene TRBJ1-6, with unresolved D. The germline V and J ends were trimmed by 6 bases and 0 bases, with 6 bases remaining between them. The CDR3 consists of 14 residues. Germline values: CDR1 LGHNA, CDR2 YNFKEQ. The CDR3 sequence: CASRGSSYNSPLHF. CDR3 nucleotides: TGTGCCAGCAGAGGTAGCTCCTATAATTCACCCCTCCACTTT.

The CDR3 DNA reads as TGTGCCAGCAGTGAAGGGACAGGGCCCACAGATACGCAGTATTTT. It is translated as CASSEGTGPTDTQYF. J is TRBJ2-3 and V is TRBV2; TRBD1 agrees at 8 bases. The germline V gene encodes CDR1 SNHLY and CDR2 FYNNEI. The CDR3 has 15 residues. The ends lost 1 base at V and 2 bases at J; junction bases unmatched: 2. Complete variable domain (other parts from reference TRBV2 and TRBJ2-3): EPEVTQTPSHQVTQMGQEVILRCVPISNHLYFYWYRQILGQKVEFLVSFYNNEISEKSEIFDDQFSVERPDGSNFTLKIRSTKLEDSAMYFCASSEGTGPTDTQYFGPGTRLTVL.

The chain joins TRBV11-2 to TRBJ2-7, with 7 bases identical to TRBD1. The J call may be mistaken, given a closer DNA end match to TRBJ2-4. CDR1 SGHAT and CDR2 FQNNGV come from the germline V gene. This CDR3 is 13 amino acids long. Here the CDR3 reads CASNDRDQNIQYF. In nucleotides, the CDR3 is TGTGCCAGCAATGACAGGGACCAAAACATTCAGTACTTC.

This clonotype was seen a handful of times. The chain recombines TRBV15 with TRBJ2-4, with 8 bases aligning to TRBD2. The J call is doubtful: the DNA matches TRBJ2-7 better. The CDR3 length is 14 residues. CDR1 is LNHNV and CDR2 is YYDKDF in the germline V gene (reference sequence). The CDR3 bases are TGTGCCATCTCTGGACTAGCTGAGGACTACGAGCAGTACTTC. This sequence encodes CAISGLAEDYEQYF.

This chain's CDR3 is CSAQSGFTEAFF. Written as DNA, the CDR3 is TGCAGTGCTCAGAGCGGGTTCACTGAAGCTTTCTTT. The V call is TRBV20-1, the J call TRBJ1-1; no definite D call. The germline V and J ends were trimmed by 5 bases and 4 bases, with 11 bases remaining between them. This CDR3 has 12 amino acids. CDR1 DFQATT and CDR2 SNEGSKA come from the germline V gene (reference sequence).

V gene TRBV29-1 combines with J gene TRBJ1-6; the D is unclear. V was pared by 4 bases and J by 3 bases, with 10 bases between. This CDR3 is 14 amino acids long. Germline V gene sequence: CDR1 SQVTM, CDR2 ANQGSEA. CDR3 amino acids: CSVGSGNYNSPLHF. The CDR3 coding sequence is TGCAGCGTTGGGTCGGGCAACTATAATTCACCCCTCCACTTT.

The chain is built from TRBV4-1 and TRBJ2-5; possibly TRBD1 or TRBD2 for D (7 bases each). The CDR3 extends over 16 amino acids. V dropped 1 base and J dropped 3 bases, with 15 bases sitting between them. The germline V gene has CDR1 MGHRA and CDR2 YSYEKL. CDR3 bases: TGCGCCAGCAGCCAAGGGGTCGGGGGGACAGAAGAGACCCAGTACTTC. This sequence encodes CASSQGVGGTEETQYF.

The CDR3 region has the DNA TGTGCCAGCAGTTCAAATAGGGTTGTCGGGATGAACACTGAAGCTTTCTTT. Its protein product is CASSSNRVVGMNTEAFF. This rearrangement joins TRBV6-5 to TRBJ1-1; D unclear. Trimming took off 4 bases at V and 0 bases at J, with 18 bases between the two ends. The germline V gene encodes CDR1 MNHEY and CDR2 SVGAGI. The CDR3 has 17 residues.

This clonotype was counted only a few times. The genes are TRBV19 and TRBJ2-6; D is perhaps TRBD1 (6 bases). CDR1 LNHDA and CDR2 SQIVND come from the germline V gene (reference sequence). The V gene lost 10 bases and the J gene lost 0 bases, with 13 bases spanning the gap. This CDR3 has 15 residues. CDR3 region: CATGQSTSGANVLTF. CDR3 DNA sequence: TGTGCCACCGGACAGTCCACCTCTGGGGCCAACGTCCTGACTTTC.